These T cell receptor beta chains were read from a single sample in a study of shared clonotypes between healthy human individuals. Clones were read by immunoSEQ multiplex PCR, and TCRdb kept only the in-frame ones, dropping some. The sample lists about 680,000 clones, around 78% occurring once. Sequenced input: memory CD4+ T cells sorted from blood. Every receptor here comes from a woman in her thirties in good health. Each CDR3 is given with its conserved first and last residue. D genes are given only for firm matches. Clone size is not always given. Where it is, it says once, few, many or a class for expanded clones.

>TRBV5-8|TRBJ1-5|14|many|NA
CASSLESGGQPQHF
TGTGCCAGCAGCTTGGAGTCTGGAGGGCAGCCCCAGCATTTT
>TRBV9|TRBJ2-7|14|NA|NA
CASSRTADSYEQYF
TGTGCCAGCTCTCGGACTGCCGACTCCTACGAGCAGTACTTC
>TRBV28|TRBJ1-5|15|NA|NA
CASSLSGRFNQPQHF
TGTGCCAGCAGTTTGTCAGGGAGGTTCAATCAGCCCCAGCATTTT
>TRBV5-1|TRBJ2-5|13|NA|NA
CASSPTSQETQYF
TGCGCCAGCAGCCCGACTAGCCAAGAGACCCAGTACTTC
>TRBV28|TRBJ1-4|16|NA|TRBD1
CASSFNPGQGGEKLFF
TGTGCCAGCAGTTTTAATCCCGGACAGGGCGGGGAAAAACTGTTTTTT
>TRBV6-1|TRBJ1-3|12|NA|NA
CASSEAADTIYF
TGTGCCAGCAGTGAAGCCGCGGACACCATATATTTT
>TRBV28|TRBJ1-3|15|NA|NA
CASTFQGQSGNTIYF
TGTGCCAGCACTTTTCAGGGACAATCTGGAAACACCATATATTTT
>TRBV6-1|TRBJ1-6|15|few|NA
CASSLDSGGWSPLHF
TGTGCCAGCAGCCTGGACAGCGGGGGTTGGTCACCCCTCCACTTT
>TRBV25-1|TRBJ2-7|14|NA|TRBD1
CASSESTGGGEQYF
TGTGCCAGCAGTGAGTCGACAGGGGGCGGCGAGCAGTACTTC
>TRBV5-1|TRBJ1-1|13|NA|NA
CASSFTPNTEAFF
TGCGCCAGCAGCTTTACTCCGAACACTGAAGCTTTCTTT
>TRBV4-1|TRBJ2-5|18|NA|TRBD2
CASSQDVGGLAGGETQYF
TGCGCCAGCAGCCAAGATGTGGGCGGACTAGCGGGAGGGGAGACCCAGTACTTC
>TRBV19|TRBJ2-5|16|NA|TRBD2
CASSNRLAGGQETQYF
TGTGCCAGTAGTAATCGGCTAGCGGGAGGCCAAGAGACCCAGTACTTC
>TRBV27|TRBJ1-2|16|many|NA
CASSLSSAGANYGYTF
TGTGCCAGCAGTTTATCGTCGGCAGGCGCTAACTATGGCTACACCTTC
>TRBV9|TRBJ1-1|13|few|TRBD1
CASSVQGATEAFF
TGTGCCAGCAGCGTACAGGGGGCGACTGAAGCTTTCTTT
>TRBV20-1|TRBJ2-7|11|NA|NA
CSAPTDYEQYF
TGCAGTGCTCCTACAGACTACGAGCAGTACTTC
>TRBV19|TRBJ1-1|15|few|NA
CATTVSGGRNTEAFF
TGTGCCACCACCGTGAGTGGGGGGCGGAACACTGAAGCTTTCTTT